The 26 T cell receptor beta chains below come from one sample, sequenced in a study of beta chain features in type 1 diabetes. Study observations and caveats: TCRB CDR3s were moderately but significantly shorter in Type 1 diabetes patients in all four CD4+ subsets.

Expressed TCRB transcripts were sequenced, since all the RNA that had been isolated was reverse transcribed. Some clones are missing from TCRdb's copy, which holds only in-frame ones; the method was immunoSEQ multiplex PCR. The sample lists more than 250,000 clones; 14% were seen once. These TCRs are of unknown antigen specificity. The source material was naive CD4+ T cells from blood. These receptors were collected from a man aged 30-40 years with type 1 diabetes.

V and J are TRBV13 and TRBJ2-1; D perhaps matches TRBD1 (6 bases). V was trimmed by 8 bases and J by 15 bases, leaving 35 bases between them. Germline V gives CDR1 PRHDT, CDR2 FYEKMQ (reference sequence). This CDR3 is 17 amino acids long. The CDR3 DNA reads TGTGCCAGCGCAATCGACAGGTCGATTGGTGGGAGCCAGGTCGGGTTCTTC. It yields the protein CASAIDRSIGGSQVGFF.

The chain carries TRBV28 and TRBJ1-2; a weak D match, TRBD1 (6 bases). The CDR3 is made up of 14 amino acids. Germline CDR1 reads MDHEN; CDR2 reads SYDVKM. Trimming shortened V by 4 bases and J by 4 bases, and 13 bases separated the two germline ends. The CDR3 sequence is CASSSQGMGYGYTF. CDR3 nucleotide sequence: TGTGCCAGCAGTTCACAGGGTATGGGCTATGGCTACACCTTC.

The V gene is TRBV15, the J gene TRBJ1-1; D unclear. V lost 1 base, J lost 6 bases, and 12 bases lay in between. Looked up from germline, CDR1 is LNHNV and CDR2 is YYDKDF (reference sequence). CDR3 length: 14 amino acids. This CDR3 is CATSRGEGAPEAFF. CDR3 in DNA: TGTGCCACCAGCAGAGGGGAGGGAGCCCCTGAAGCTTTCTTT.

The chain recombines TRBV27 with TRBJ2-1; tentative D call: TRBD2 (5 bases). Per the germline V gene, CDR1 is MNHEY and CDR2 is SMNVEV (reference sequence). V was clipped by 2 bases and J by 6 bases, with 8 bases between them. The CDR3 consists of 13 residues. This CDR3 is CASSLRTFNEQFF. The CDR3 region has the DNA TGTGCCAGCAGTTTAAGGACTTTCAATGAGCAGTTCTTC.

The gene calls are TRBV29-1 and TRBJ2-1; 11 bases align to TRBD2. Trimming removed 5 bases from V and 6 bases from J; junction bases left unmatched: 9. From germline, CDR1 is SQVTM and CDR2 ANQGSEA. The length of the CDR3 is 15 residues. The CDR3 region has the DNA TGCAGCGTTACCGGACTAGCGGGTGACTCCAATGAGCAGTTCTTC. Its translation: CSVTGLAGDSNEQFF.

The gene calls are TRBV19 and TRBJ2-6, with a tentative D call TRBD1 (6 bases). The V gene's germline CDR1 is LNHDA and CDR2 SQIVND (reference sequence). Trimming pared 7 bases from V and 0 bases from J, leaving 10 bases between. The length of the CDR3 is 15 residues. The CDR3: CASTGQHSGANVLTF. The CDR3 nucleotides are TGTGCCAGTACCGGACAGCACTCTGGGGCCAACGTCCTGACTTTC.

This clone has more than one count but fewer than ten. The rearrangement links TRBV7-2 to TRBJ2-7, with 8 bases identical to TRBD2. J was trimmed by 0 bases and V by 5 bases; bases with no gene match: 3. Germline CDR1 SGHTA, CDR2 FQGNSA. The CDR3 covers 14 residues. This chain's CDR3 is CASSGGGFSYEQYF. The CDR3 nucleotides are TGTGCCAGCAGCGGCGGGGGGTTCTCCTACGAGCAGTACTTC.

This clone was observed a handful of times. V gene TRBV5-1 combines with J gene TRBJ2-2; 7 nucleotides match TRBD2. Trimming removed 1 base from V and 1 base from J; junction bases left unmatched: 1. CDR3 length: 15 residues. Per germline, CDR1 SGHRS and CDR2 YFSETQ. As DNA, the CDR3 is TGCGCCAGCAGCTTGCCTAGCGGGAACACCGGGGAGCTGTTTTTT. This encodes CASSLPSGNTGELFF.

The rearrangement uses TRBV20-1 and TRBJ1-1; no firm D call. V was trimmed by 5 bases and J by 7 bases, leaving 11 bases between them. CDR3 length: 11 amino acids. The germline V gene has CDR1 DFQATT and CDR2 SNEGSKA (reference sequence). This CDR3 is CSAPAVNEAFF. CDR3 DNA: TGCAGTGCTCCGGCGGTAAATGAAGCTTTCTTT.

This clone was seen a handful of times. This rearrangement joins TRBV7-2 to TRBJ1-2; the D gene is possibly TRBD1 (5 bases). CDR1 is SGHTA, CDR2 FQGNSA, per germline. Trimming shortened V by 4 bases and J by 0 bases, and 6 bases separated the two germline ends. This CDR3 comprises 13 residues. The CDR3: CASSSRANYGYTF. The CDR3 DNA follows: TGTGCCAGCAGCTCCAGGGCTAACTATGGCTACACCTTC.

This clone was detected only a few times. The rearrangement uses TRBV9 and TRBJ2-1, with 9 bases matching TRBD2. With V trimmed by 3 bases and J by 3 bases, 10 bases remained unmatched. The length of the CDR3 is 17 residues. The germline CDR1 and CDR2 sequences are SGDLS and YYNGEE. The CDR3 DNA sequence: TGTGCCAGCAGCGGTATACCTAGCGGGACTATCTACAATGAGCAGTTCTTC. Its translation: CASSGIPSGTIYNEQFF.

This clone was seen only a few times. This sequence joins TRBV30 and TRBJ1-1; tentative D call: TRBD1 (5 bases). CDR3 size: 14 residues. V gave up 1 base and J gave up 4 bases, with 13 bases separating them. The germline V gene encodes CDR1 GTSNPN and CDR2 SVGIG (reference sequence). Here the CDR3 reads CAWSDPPGGTEAFF. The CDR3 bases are TGTGCCTGGAGTGACCCCCCCGGGGGCACTGAAGCTTTCTTT.

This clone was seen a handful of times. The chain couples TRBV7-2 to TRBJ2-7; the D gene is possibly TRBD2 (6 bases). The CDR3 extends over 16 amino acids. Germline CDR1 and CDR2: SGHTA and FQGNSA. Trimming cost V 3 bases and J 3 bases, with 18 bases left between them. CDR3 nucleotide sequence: TGTGCCAGCAGCTTGGAGGGCAGGCCTTCACACTACGAGCAGTACTTC. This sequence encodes CASSLEGRPSHYEQYF. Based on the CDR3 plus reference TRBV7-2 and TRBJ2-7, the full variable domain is GAGVSQSPSNKVTEKGKDVELRCDPISGHTALYWYRQSLGQGLEFLIYFQGNSAPDKSGLPSDRFSAERTGGSVSTLTIQRTQQEDSAVYLCASSLEGRPSHYEQYFGPGTRLTVT.

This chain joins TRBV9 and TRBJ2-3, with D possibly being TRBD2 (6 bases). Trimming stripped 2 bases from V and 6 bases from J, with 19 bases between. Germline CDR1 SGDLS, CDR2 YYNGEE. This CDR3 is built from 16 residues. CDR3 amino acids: CASSVFRDSKGDTQYF. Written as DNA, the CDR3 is TGTGCCAGCAGCGTGTTCCGGGACTCAAAAGGGGATACGCAGTATTTT.

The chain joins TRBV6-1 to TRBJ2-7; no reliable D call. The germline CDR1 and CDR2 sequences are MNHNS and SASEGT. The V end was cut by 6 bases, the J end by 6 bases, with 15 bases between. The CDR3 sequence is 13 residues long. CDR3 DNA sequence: TGTGCCAGCAGGACACGTTTAGATTCCGAGCAGTACTTC. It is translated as CASRTRLDSEQYF.

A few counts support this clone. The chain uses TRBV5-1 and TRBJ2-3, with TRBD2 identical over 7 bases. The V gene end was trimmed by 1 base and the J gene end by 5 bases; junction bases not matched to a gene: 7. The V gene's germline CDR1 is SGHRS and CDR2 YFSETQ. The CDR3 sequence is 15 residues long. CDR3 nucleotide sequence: TGCGCCAGCAGCTTGAGTGCCAGGGAGGGAGATACGCAGTATTTT. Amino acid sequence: CASSLSAREGDTQYF.

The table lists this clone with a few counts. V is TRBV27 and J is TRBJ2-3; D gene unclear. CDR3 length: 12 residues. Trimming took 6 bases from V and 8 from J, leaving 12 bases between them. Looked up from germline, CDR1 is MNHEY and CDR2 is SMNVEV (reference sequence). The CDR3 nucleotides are TGTGCCAGCAGCCTACGTCTAGGTACGCAGTATTTT. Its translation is CASSLRLGTQYF.

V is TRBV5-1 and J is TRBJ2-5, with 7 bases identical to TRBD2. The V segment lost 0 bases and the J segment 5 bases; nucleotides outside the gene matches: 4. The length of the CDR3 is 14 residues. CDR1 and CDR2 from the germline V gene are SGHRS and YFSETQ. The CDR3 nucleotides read TGCGCCAGCAGCTTGGGACTAGCTCGGGAGACCCAGTACTTC. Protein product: CASSLGLARETQYF.

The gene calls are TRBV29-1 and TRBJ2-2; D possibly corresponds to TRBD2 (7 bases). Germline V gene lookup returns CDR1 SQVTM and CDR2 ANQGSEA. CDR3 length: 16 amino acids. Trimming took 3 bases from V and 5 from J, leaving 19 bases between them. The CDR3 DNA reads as TGCAGCGTTGAGGGGGCTAGCGGCCTACCTACCGGGGAGCTGTTTTTT. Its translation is CSVEGASGLPTGELFF.

The CDR3 spells CASSQNPRDEQYF. CDR3 sequence (DNA): TGTGCCAGCTCACAAAACCCGCGGGACGAGCAGTACTTC. The rearrangement joins TRBV18 to TRBJ2-7, with a tentative D call TRBD2 (5 bases). This CDR3 region has 13 residues. Germline CDR1 reads KGHSH; CDR2 reads LQKENI. The V end lost 4 bases, the J end lost 5 bases, and 12 bases lay between the germline ends.

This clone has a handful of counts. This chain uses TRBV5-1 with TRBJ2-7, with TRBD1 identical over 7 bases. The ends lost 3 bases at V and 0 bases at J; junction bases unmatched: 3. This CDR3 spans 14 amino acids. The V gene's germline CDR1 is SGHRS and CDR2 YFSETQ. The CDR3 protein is CASSSGQSSYEQYF. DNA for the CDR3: TGCGCCAGCAGCTCGGGACAGAGCTCCTACGAGCAGTACTTC.

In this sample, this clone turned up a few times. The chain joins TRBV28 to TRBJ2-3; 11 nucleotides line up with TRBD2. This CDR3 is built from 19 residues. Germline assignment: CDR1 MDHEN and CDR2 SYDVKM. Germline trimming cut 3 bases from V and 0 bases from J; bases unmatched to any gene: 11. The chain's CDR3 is CASSLTLLLAGASTDTQYF. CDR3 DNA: TGTGCCAGCAGTTTGACCCTCTTACTAGCGGGAGCCAGCACAGATACGCAGTATTTT.

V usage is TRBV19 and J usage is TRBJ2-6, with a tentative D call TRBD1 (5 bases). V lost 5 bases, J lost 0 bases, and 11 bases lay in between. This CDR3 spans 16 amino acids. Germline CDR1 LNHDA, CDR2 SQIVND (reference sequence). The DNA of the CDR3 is TGTGCCAGTAGTGGGGCCAGGAACTCTGGGGCCAACGTCCTGACTTTC. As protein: CASSGARNSGANVLTF. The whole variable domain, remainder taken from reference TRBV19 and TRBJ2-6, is DGGITQSPKYLFRKEGQNVTLSCEQNLNHDAMYWYRQDPGQGLRLIYYSQIVNDFQKGDIAEGYSVSREKKESFPLTVTSAQKNPTAFYLCASSGARNSGANVLTFGAGSRLTVL.

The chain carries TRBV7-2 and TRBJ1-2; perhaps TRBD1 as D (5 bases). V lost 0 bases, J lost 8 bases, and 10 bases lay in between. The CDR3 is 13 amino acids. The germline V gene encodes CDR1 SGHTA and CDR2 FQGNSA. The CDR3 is CASSLARVMGYTF. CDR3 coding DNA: TGTGCCAGCAGCTTAGCCAGGGTGATGGGCTACACCTTC.

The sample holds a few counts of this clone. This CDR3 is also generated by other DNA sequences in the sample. The CDR3 protein is CASSPRRQETQYF. The CDR3 DNA reads as TGTGCCAGCTCACCGCGCAGGCAAGAGACCCAGTACTTC. The V call is TRBV18, the J call TRBJ2-5; D remains ambiguous. CDR1 is KGHSH and CDR2 is LQKENI in the germline V gene. This CDR3 is built from 13 residues. Trimming pared 3 bases from V and 2 bases from J, leaving 7 bases between.

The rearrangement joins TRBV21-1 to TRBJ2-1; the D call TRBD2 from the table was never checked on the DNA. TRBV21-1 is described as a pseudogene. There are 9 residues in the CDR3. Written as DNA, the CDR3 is TGTGCCAGCCGGTGGGAGCAGTTCTTC. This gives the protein CASRWEQFF.